Following are 5 T cell receptor beta chains from one sample sequenced in a study of shared clonotypes between healthy human individuals. Method: immunoSEQ multiplex PCR; TCRdb's copy keeps in-frame clones and lacks some. This sample has 2 million to 2.5 million clones, with approximately 96% found just once. Sequencing was carried out using naive CD4+ T cells sorted from blood. This sample's subset: CD45RA+ positively selected. The source is a man younger than 35 in good health.

This chain links TRBV30 with TRBJ1-5, with 7 bases aligning to TRBD1. The CDR3 is made up of 15 amino acids. The ends lost 0 bases at V and 4 bases at J; junction bases unmatched: 6. Germline loops: CDR1 GTSNPN, CDR2 SVGIG (reference sequence). The CDR3 coding sequence is TGTGCCTGGAGTGTCCAGGGGGGCCCAAATCAGCCCCAGCATTTT. Its protein product is CAWSVQGGPNQPQHF.

The gene calls are TRBV5-1 and TRBJ1-3, with D perhaps matching TRBD1 (6 bases). CDR1 SGHRS and CDR2 YFSETQ come from the germline V gene. The CDR3 is made up of 13 amino acids. Deletions cut 4 bases from V and 3 bases from J, with 8 bases between. The CDR3 region is CASSEDSGNTIYF. CDR3 DNA sequence: TGCGCCAGCAGCGAGGACAGTGGAAACACCATATATTTT.

This chain uses TRBV19 with TRBJ2-7; possible D gene TRBD1, 5 bases. V lost 9 bases to trimming and J lost 2 bases, with 20 bases between them. This CDR3 region has 15 residues. Per germline, CDR1 LNHDA and CDR2 SQIVND (reference sequence). CDR3 nucleotide sequence: TGTGCCAGGTACCTCCTGCAGGGTAGGCCCTACGAGCAGTACTTC. Protein: CARYLLQGRPYEQYF.

This clone was recorded once. The CDR3 nucleotides read TGTGCCAGCAGTGCCGGGACAGGGGTCTGGGGCTACACCTTC. This gives the protein CASSAGTGVWGYTF. The V gene is TRBV2, the J gene TRBJ1-2; 10 positions match TRBD1. The V gene end was trimmed by 4 bases and the J gene end by 8 bases; junction bases not matched to a gene: 7. Germline lookup yields CDR1 SNHLY and CDR2 FYNNEI. The CDR3 is 14 residues long. Looking up the rest from reference TRBV2 and TRBJ1-2 gives the full variable domain: EPEVTQTPSHQVTQMGQEVILRCVPISNHLYFYWYRQILGQKVEFLVSFYNNEISEKSEIFDDQFSVERPDGSNFTLKIRSTKLEDSAMYFCASSAGTGVWGYTFGSGTRLTVV.

V is TRBV18 and J is TRBJ1-1; 9 bases fit TRBD1. Trimming cost V 1 base and J 4 bases; bases outside gene matches: 4. The CDR3 loop spans 15 amino acids. Germline values: CDR1 KGHSH, CDR2 LQKENI. The CDR3 loop reads CASSPQDRGSTEAFF. CDR3 nucleotide sequence: TGTGCCAGCTCACCACAGGACAGGGGAAGCACTGAAGCTTTCTTT.